Following are 8 T cell receptor beta chains from one sample sequenced in a study of blood T cell repertoires in COVID-19. Using immunoSEQ multiplex PCR, the repertoire was profiled, and TCRdb retains in-frame clones only, with some absent. Here the sample spans about 100,000 clones, less than 90% being singletons. Sequencing was carried out using peripheral blood. The receptors were gathered from a man in his thirties or forties in a cohort sampled during active COVID-19.

This chain uses TRBV3-1 (or the pseudogene TRBV3-2) with TRBJ1-4; D remains unclear. Germline assignment: CDR1 LGHDT and CDR2 YNNKEL (reference sequence). Trimming removed 0 bases from V and 3 bases from J, with 8 bases in between. The CDR3 runs 15 residues. CDR3 protein: CASSQEHSSNEKLFF. DNA for the CDR3: TGTGCCAGCAGCCAAGAACACAGCTCTAATGAAAAACTGTTTTTT.

The chain links TRBV30 to TRBJ2-5; D might be TRBD1 (6 bases). The V and J ends lost 2 bases and 1 base respectively, with 8 bases between them. CDR1 and CDR2 from the germline V gene are GTSNPN and SVGIG (reference sequence). The CDR3 runs 13 residues. The CDR3 is CAWSNRAQETQYF. The DNA of the CDR3 is TGTGCCTGGAGTAACAGGGCCCAAGAGACCCAGTACTTC.

This chain links TRBV24-1 with TRBJ2-3; D is unresolved. Germline CDR1 reads KGHDR; CDR2 reads SFDVKD. V lost 3 bases and J 11 bases, leaving 14 bases between the germline ends. The CDR3 spans 13 residues. The CDR3 spells CATSDDQVQKQYF. As DNA, the CDR3 is TGTGCCACCAGTGATGACCAGGTACAGAAGCAGTATTTT.

This clone was counted between two and nine times. CDR3 protein: CASSEWAGTRPYNEQFF. In DNA form, the CDR3 reads TGTGCCAGCAGTGAGTGGGCGGGGACTAGACCCTACAATGAGCAGTTCTTC. V gene TRBV6-1 combines with J gene TRBJ2-1; 8 positions match TRBD2. The V segment lost 3 bases and the J segment 2 bases; nucleotides outside the gene matches: 9. Germline assignment: CDR1 MNHNS and CDR2 SASEGT. The CDR3 length is 17 residues.

The chain employs TRBV5-1 and TRBJ1-4; maybe TRBD1 (6 bases). Trimming removed 6 bases from V and 7 bases from J, with 19 bases in between. This CDR3 has 15 amino acids. Germline-derived CDR1 and CDR2 are SGHRS and YFSETQ. The CDR3 nucleotides are TGCGCCAGCACCAAAGGGGGGGGGCTCACTGAAAAACTGTTTTTT. Translated, it gives CASTKGGGLTEKLFF.

The V gene is TRBV4-1, the J gene TRBJ2-3; D is unclear. Per the germline V gene, CDR1 is MGHRA and CDR2 is YSYEKL. The CDR3 contains 17 residues. Trimming took off 0 bases at V and 0 bases at J, with 13 bases between the two ends. The CDR3 protein is CASSQDGWAVSTDTQYF. The CDR3 DNA reads as TGCGCCAGCAGCCAAGATGGGTGGGCCGTAAGCACAGATACGCAGTATTTT.

V is TRBV5-1 and J is TRBJ1-1; 8 bases map to TRBD1. This CDR3 contains 14 residues. From germline, CDR1 is SGHRS and CDR2 YFSETQ. With V trimmed by 4 bases and J by 1 base, 3 bases remained unmatched. The CDR3 DNA reads as TGCGCCAGCAGCCCAGGACAGGGGAACACTGAAGCTTTCTTT. Encoded protein: CASSPGQGNTEAFF.

This chain joins TRBV6-4 and TRBJ2-7; possible D gene TRBD1, 6 bases. Trimming pared 5 bases from V and 0 bases from J, leaving 14 bases between. The CDR3 is 15 residues long. Germline loops: CDR1 MRHNA, CDR2 SNTAGT. CDR3 protein: CASSPHTGNSYEQYF. CDR3 coding DNA: TGTGCCAGCAGTCCTCATACAGGGAACTCCTACGAGCAGTACTTC.